One and the same sample provided the 16 T cell receptor beta chains below, sequenced in a study of regulatory T cells in long-lasting Graves disease. Time point of the sample: newly diagnosed GD, antithyroid drugs for less than 3 months. PBMC-extracted RNA yielded the TCR library. HTBI primers from iRepertoire and Arm-PCR of CDR3 regions yielded the TCR beta libraries. TCRdb re-analysed the multiplex PCR reads in MiXCR, keeping a single row per CDR3 protein. The data contain roughly 430,000 distinct CDR3 sequences, less than 20% of them seen just once; the ten biggest clones take up approximately 11%. Another study also made use of these data, one on T cells in Graves' hyperthyroidism and ophthalmopathy.

The material was peripheral blood mononuclear cells (PBMCs), obtained at new diagnosis, from a patient treated with antithyroid drugs. The receptors originated from a woman in her 30s with Graves disease.

This clonotype has a handful of counts. V is TRBV6-1 and J is TRBJ2-2, with a possible D match to TRBD1 (6 bases). V lost 6 bases and J 5 bases, leaving 16 bases between the germline ends. Germline lookup yields CDR1 MNHNS and CDR2 SASEGT. The CDR3 runs to 15 residues. CDR3 nucleotide sequence: TGTGCCAGCAGACAGGGAGTCGGTCGAACCGGGGAGCTGTTTTTT. It is translated as CASRQGVGRTGELFF.

This clonotype occurred many times. The chain has TRBV7-8 and TRBJ2-7; 12 bases align to TRBD2. Germline loops: CDR1 SGHVS, CDR2 FQNEAQ. The J segment lost 3 bases and the V segment lost 8 bases, leaving 8 bases of the junction unmatched. This CDR3 spans 15 amino acids. The CDR3 sequence is CASVRLAGAGYEQYF. CDR3 nucleotide sequence: TGTGCCAGCGTAAGACTAGCGGGAGCGGGCTACGAGCAGTACTTC.

J is TRBJ2-3 and V is TRBV27; the match to TRBD2 covers 10 bases. The CDR3 runs 14 residues. The V gene end was trimmed by 3 bases and the J gene end by 5 bases; junction bases not matched to a gene: 2. Germline CDR1 reads MNHEY; CDR2 reads SMNVEV (reference sequence). CDR3 nucleotides: TGTGCCAGCAGTTTGACTAGCGGGCAAGATACGCAGTATTTT. This translates into CASSLTSGQDTQYF.

The sample holds a few counts of this clonotype. The rearrangement joins TRBV9 to TRBJ2-1, with TRBD1 matching over 9 bases. Germline V gene lookup returns CDR1 SGDLS and CDR2 YYNGEE. CDR3 length: 16 residues. The junction had 7 bases not matched to a gene; V was cut back by 3 bases and J by 3 bases. The CDR3 DNA reads TGTGCCAGCAGCGGGGACAGGGTAGGGCGCTACAATGAGCAGTTCTTC. Its protein is CASSGDRVGRYNEQFF.

This clonotype was seen a few times. The rearrangement joins TRBV27 to TRBJ2-2, with 8 bases identical to TRBD1. Germline lookup yields CDR1 MNHEY and CDR2 SMNVEV (reference sequence). Losses at the gene ends were 7 bases for V and 5 bases for J; bases not matched to a gene: 12. This CDR3 spans 16 amino acids. The CDR3 region has the DNA TGTGCCAGCAACAAAGGCAGGGGGCCCATTACCGGGGAGCTGTTTTTT. Translating gives CASNKGRGPITGELFF.

Many counts were recorded for this clonotype. CDR3 loop: CASSTPGREGNQPQHF. CDR3 coding DNA: TGTGCCAGCAGTACGCCGGGCAGGGAGGGCAATCAGCCCCAGCATTTT. The chain links TRBV27 to TRBJ1-5, with D perhaps matching TRBD1 (5 bases). Germline V gene sequence: CDR1 MNHEY, CDR2 SMNVEV (reference sequence). Trimming cost V 5 bases and J 2 bases, with 16 bases left between them. The CDR3 has 16 amino acids.

On this clonotype itself: This sequence is one base from a far larger clone and is likely a read error. The rearrangement joins TRBV11-3 to TRBJ2-7; 8 bases are shared with TRBD1. The CDR3 covers 15 residues. Germline assignment: CDR1 SGHNT and CDR2 YENEEA. J gave up 7 bases and V 3 bases, and 11 bases lay outside the gene matches. The CDR3 loop is CASSFRGRRANEQYF. For the CDR3, the DNA is TGTGCCAGCAGCTTCAGGGGGCGCAGGGCGAATGAGCAGTACTTC.

This clonotype appeared many times. The chain combines TRBV7-9 with TRBJ2-1; TRBD2 is a possible D gene (6 bases). V shed 3 bases and J shed 8 bases, with 17 bases lying between them. CDR1 is SEHNR, CDR2 FQNEAQ, per germline (reference sequence). The CDR3 is 15 residues long. The CDR3 is CASSFLQGLLHEQFF. The CDR3 DNA is TGTGCCAGCAGCTTCCTGCAGGGACTTTTGCATGAGCAGTTCTTC.

This clonotype was found many times. The CDR3 region has the DNA TGTGCCAGCAGCCAAGGTGGACACACACGATACGGTGGCTACACCTTC. The encoded protein is CASSQGGHTRYGGYTF. The V gene is TRBV3-1, the J gene TRBJ1-2; tentative D call: TRBD1 (5 bases). The CDR3 is made up of 16 amino acids. Germline CDR1 LGHDT, CDR2 YNNKEL (reference sequence). V was shortened by 1 base and J by 7 bases, with 19 bases between the two germline ends.

In this sample, this clonotype turned up a few times. A read error likely explains this, since a far larger clone differs by one base. This chain uses TRBV7-9 with TRBJ2-3, with D unresolved. The CDR3 is 11 residues long. Deletions cut 5 bases from V and 6 bases from J, with 6 bases between. The germline CDR1 and CDR2 sequences are SEHNR and FQNEAQ (reference sequence). For the CDR3, the DNA is TGTGCCAGCAGCATGGGGGATACGCAGTATTTT. Translating it yields CASSMGDTQYF.

This rearrangement joins TRBV6-2 or TRBV6-3 to TRBJ1-5, with D hard to call. This CDR3 spans 14 amino acids. CDR1 and CDR2 from the germline V gene are MNHEY and SVGEGT. Between the trimmed V and J ends, which lost 6 bases and 1 base, there was a span of 10 bases. Written as DNA, the CDR3 is TGTGCCAGCAGGAACTCAGGCAGCAATCAGCCCCAGCATTTT. Protein sequence: CASRNSGSNQPQHF.

This clonotype was found many times. J is TRBJ2-7 and V is TRBV11-2; tentatively, D is TRBD2 (5 bases). V shed 1 base and J shed 0 bases, with 10 bases lying between them. CDR3 size: 15 residues. Per germline, CDR1 SGHAT and CDR2 FQNNGV. CDR3 DNA sequence: TGTGCCAGCAGCTTAGTCGGGGTGAGCTCCTACGAGCAGTACTTC. Residues: CASSLVGVSSYEQYF.

To note about this clonotype: The junction departs from the called germline gene at one end, perhaps through a read error. The CDR3 sequence is CPSSLGPGANVLTF. The CDR3 DNA reads TGCCCCAGCAGCTTGGGCCCTGGGGCCAACGTCCTGACTTTC. This chain connects TRBV5-1 to TRBJ2-6, with D uncertain. CDR3 size: 14 residues. Germline CDR1 reads SGHRS; CDR2 reads YFSETQ.

This clonotype was seen ten or more times. This chain connects TRBV29-1 to TRBJ2-7, with 9 bases aligning to TRBD2. Germline CDR1 reads SQVTM; CDR2 reads ANQGSEA. The trim removed 5 bases at V and 2 bases at J, leaving 7 bases unmatched. The CDR3 contains 14 residues. CDR3 loop: CSVLETSGAYEQYF. CDR3 nucleotides: TGCAGCGTTCTCGAGACTAGCGGTGCCTACGAGCAGTACTTC.

This clonotype was recorded many times. V gene TRBV11-1 combines with J gene TRBJ2-3; D is ambiguous. The length of the CDR3 is 14 residues. The V and J ends lost 7 bases and 3 bases respectively, with 14 bases between them. The germline V gene encodes CDR1 SGHAT and CDR2 FQDESV (reference sequence). The CDR3 spells CASMVGYPTDTQYF. Written as DNA, the CDR3 is TGTGCCAGCATGGTCGGCTACCCAACAGATACGCAGTATTTT.

This rearrangement joins TRBV6-2 or TRBV6-3 to TRBJ2-5; unclear D gene. CDR1 and CDR2 (germline): MNHEY, SVGEGT. The CDR3 has 12 residues. Trimming cost V 2 bases and J 4 bases, with 5 bases left between them. The CDR3 loop is CASSYIGETQYF. Here the CDR3 DNA reads TGTGCCAGCAGTTACATTGGAGAGACCCAGTACTTC.